These 12 T cell receptor beta chains originate from one sample sequenced in a study of blood T cell repertoires in COVID-19. Some clones are missing from TCRdb's copy, which holds only in-frame ones; the method was immunoSEQ multiplex PCR. The sample has under 250,000 clones; approximately 85% are singletons. Specimen: peripheral blood. These receptors were obtained from a man aged 45-65 years with COVID-19, enrolled during active disease.

The count of this clone is one. The chain is built from TRBV5-1 and TRBJ2-3, with 9 bases aligning to TRBD1. Germline V gene lookup returns CDR1 SGHRS and CDR2 YFSETQ. The trim removed 0 bases at V and 5 bases at J, leaving 7 bases unmatched. The CDR3 has 16 residues. This chain's CDR3 is CASSLALTGGIDTQYF. CDR3 sequence (DNA): TGCGCCAGCAGCTTGGCCCTAACAGGGGGCATAGATACGCAGTATTTT.

The chain recombines TRBV11-2 with TRBJ2-4; TRBD2 aligns across 7 bases. This CDR3 contains 14 residues. CDR1 and CDR2 from the germline V gene are SGHAT and FQNNGV. The V segment lost 7 bases and the J segment 7 bases; nucleotides outside the gene matches: 10. CDR3 in amino acids: CASKRAGEVNIQYF. The DNA for the CDR3 is TGTGCCAGCAAGAGGGCGGGGGAGGTGAACATTCAGTACTTC.

J is TRBJ2-3 and V is TRBV25-1, with D maybe TRBD2 (5 bases). The length of the CDR3 is 13 residues. V lost 7 bases, J lost 4 bases, and 12 bases lay in between. Germline values: CDR1 MGHDK, CDR2 SYGVNS. This CDR3 reads CASIGEVADTQYF. DNA of the CDR3: TGTGCCAGCATCGGGGAAGTCGCAGATACGCAGTATTTT. The full variable domain, in which reference TRBV25-1 and TRBJ2-3 provide the parts outside the CDR3, is EADIYQTPRYLVIGTGKKITLECSQTMGHDKMYWYQQDPGMELHLIHYSYGVNSTEKGDLSSESTVSRIRTEHFPLTLESARPSHTSQYLCASIGEVADTQYFGPGTRLTVL.

The chain carries TRBV4-3 and TRBJ1-2, with D perhaps TRBD1 (6 bases). Trimming left V 0 bases short and J 6 bases short, with 8 bases between. Germline CDR1 is LGHNA and CDR2 is YSLEER. The length of the CDR3 is 13 residues. CDR3 nucleotides: TGCGCCAGCAGCCAAGACAGGGGAGATGGCTACACCTTC. Protein: CASSQDRGDGYTF.

The chain combines TRBV7-3 with TRBJ2-3; possibly TRBD1 for D (7 bases). Germline V gives CDR1 SGHTA, CDR2 FQGTGA. The CDR3 consists of 14 residues. With 4 bases removed from V and 4 bases from J, the gap between germline ends came to 12 bases. The CDR3 DNA is TGTGCCAGCAGCTCTGACAGGGACTCAGATACGCAGTATTTT. It translates to CASSSDRDSDTQYF.

To note about this clone: Other DNA sequences of this sample code for an identical CDR3. The chain is built from TRBV18 and TRBJ2-7, with 7 nucleotides matching TRBD2. The CDR3 spans 13 residues. The germline CDR1 and CDR2 sequences are KGHSH and LQKENI. The J segment lost 2 bases and the V segment lost 3 bases, leaving 1 base of the junction unmatched. The CDR3 is CASSPREAYEQYF. The CDR3 bases are TGTGCCAGCTCACCTCGGGAGGCCTACGAGCAGTACTTC.

The V gene is TRBV19, the J gene TRBJ1-2; 8 bases map to TRBD1. V gave up 2 bases and J gave up 1 base; unmatched junction bases: 3. Germline V CDR1 and CDR2: LNHDA, SQIVND (reference sequence). There are 15 residues in the CDR3. CDR3 sequence (DNA): TGTGCCAGTAGTATACAGGGGGCTGTTAACTATGGCTACACCTTC. Its protein is CASSIQGAVNYGYTF.

The chain has TRBV7-2 and TRBJ2-7; no firm D call. Per germline, CDR1 SGHTA and CDR2 FQGNSA. V shed 3 bases and J shed 4 bases, with 4 bases lying between them. This CDR3 has 11 residues. The CDR3 sequence: CASSFQYEQYF. CDR3 nucleotides: TGTGCCAGCAGCTTTCAGTACGAGCAGTACTTC.

The chain uses TRBV24-1 and TRBJ2-1; 8 positions agree with TRBD2. The ends lost 3 bases at V and 0 bases at J; junction bases unmatched: 15. This CDR3 contains 20 residues. Germline lookup yields CDR1 KGHDR and CDR2 SFDVKD. The CDR3 DNA sequence: TGTGCCACCAGTGATCGGTCAATAGCGGGGACTTCGAGCTCCTACAATGAGCAGTTCTTC. This codes for CATSDRSIAGTSSSYNEQFF.

This chain joins TRBV9 and TRBJ2-7; tentative D call: TRBD1 (5 bases). Germline assignment: CDR1 SGDLS and CDR2 YYNGEE. This CDR3 has 14 residues. Trimming took 0 bases from V and 3 from J, leaving 10 bases between them. In DNA, the CDR3 is TGTGCCAGCAGCGTAGGGTGGGGCGGCTACGAGCAGTACTTC. It specifies CASSVGWGGYEQYF.

The J gene is TRBJ2-7, the V gene TRBV4-2; the match to TRBD2 covers 10 bases. Germline CDR1 is LGHNA and CDR2 is YNFKEQ. The CDR3 is 15 amino acids. J lost 5 bases, V lost 2 bases, and 6 bases had no gene match. The DNA for the CDR3 is TGTGCCAGCAGCCAAAAGGGACTAGCGAACAACGAGCAGTACTTC. Translation: CASSQKGLANNEQYF.

The table lists this clone with a count of one. The V gene is TRBV5-6, the J gene TRBJ1-2; the match to TRBD1 covers 9 bases. V shed 7 bases and J 4 bases; nucleotides not matched to a gene: 5. The CDR3 covers 13 residues. Germline CDR1 reads SGHDT; CDR2 reads YYEEEE. CDR3 nucleotide sequence: TGTGCCAGCGGTCCGGGACAGGGCTATGGCTACACCTTC. It is translated as CASGPGQGYGYTF.